Listed below are T cell receptor beta chains from one sample, sequenced in a study of blood T cells in healthy people across ages. TCRdb re-analysed the 5' RACE reads in MiXCR, keeping a single row per CDR3 protein. The repertoire includes some 760,000 distinct CDR3 sequences, roughly 25% of them detected once, and roughly 9% sits in the top ten. The sample was also linked to a second study, of T cells of mothers and their children.

The sequenced sample was blood. The receptors were gathered from a boy younger than 18 in good health. Each CDR3 is given with its conserved first and last residue. The size of a clone is reported for some rows only, either as once, few or many, or as a class for expanded clones.

>.|TRBV7-2
CASSLVYSNSPLHF
>few|TRBV29-1
CSVVGSGNTGELFF
>.|TRBV29-1
CSASLVNAATF
>.|TRBV4-2
CASSQDSEYTEAFF
>.|TRBV7-2
CASSLAPGRGRIYEQYF
>few|TRBV6-6
CASSYSSHLEQYF
>few|TRBV29-1
CSVRRQSSYEQYF
>.|TRBV29-1
CSVETKYSSYEQYF
>.|TRBV9
CASSPSQDEQFF
>.|TRBV29-1
CSVEDVQDNSYEQYF
>.|TRBV20-1
CSAESYLGRYNEQFF
>.|TRBV12-3/TRBV12-4
CASSRPSGSGDTQYF
>.|TRBV7-9
CASSLGLSPQYF
>.|TRBV7-9
CASSPPGQDNEKLFF
>.|TRBV20-1
CSAREPDYNEQFF
>.|TRBV28
CASRLIEEGNYNEQFF
>.|TRBV7-9
CASGKDARSYEQYF
>.|TRBV27
CASSLAGVGGNTIYF
>once|TRBV5-6
CASSVGSTGPYEQYF
>.|TRBV6-1
CASRISYEQYF
>few|TRBV10-3
CAISESTGSLQPQHF
>.|TRBV5-1
CASSSPGQFMYEQYF
>.|TRBV13
CASSPAGGGTYEQYF
>few|TRBV7-9
CASSLSPGTIQETQYF
>.|TRBV6-1
CASSEAWSAGLADKAKNIQYF
>once|TRBV5-1
CASKVTLVEQVLTF
>.|TRBV7-9
CASSSPVDGTSTEQFF
>.|TRBV20-1
CSARRTVDYGYTF
>.|TRBV7-8
CASRRDRGTYEQYF
>.|TRBV7-9
CASSIIGGDIQYF
>.|TRBV6-2/TRBV6-3
CASRPGGNLDTEAFF
>.|TRBV20-1
CSAAGTGGVETQYF
>few|TRBV6-1
CASSEEGLAGTQYF
>few|TRBV20-1
CSASQSGATDTQYF
>few|TRBV20-1
CSARDTSGSSEWETQYF
>few|TRBV6-5
CASSYHGEGARETQYF
>.|TRBV7-9
CASSLLAGGLGEQFF